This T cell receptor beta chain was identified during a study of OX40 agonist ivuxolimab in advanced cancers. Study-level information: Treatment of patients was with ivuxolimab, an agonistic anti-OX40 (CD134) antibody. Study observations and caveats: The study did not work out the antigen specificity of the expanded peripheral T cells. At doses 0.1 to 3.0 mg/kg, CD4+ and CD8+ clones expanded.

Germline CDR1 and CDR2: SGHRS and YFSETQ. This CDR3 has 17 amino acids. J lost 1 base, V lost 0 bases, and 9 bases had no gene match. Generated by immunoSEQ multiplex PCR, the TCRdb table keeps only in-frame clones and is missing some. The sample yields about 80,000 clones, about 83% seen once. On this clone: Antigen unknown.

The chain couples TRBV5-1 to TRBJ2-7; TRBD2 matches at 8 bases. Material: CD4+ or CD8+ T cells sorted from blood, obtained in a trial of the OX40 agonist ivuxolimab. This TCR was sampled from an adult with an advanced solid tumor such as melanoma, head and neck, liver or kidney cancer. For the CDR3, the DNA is TGCGCCAGCAGCTTGGGTGCTAGCGGGCGGTCTTCCTACGAGCAGTACTTC. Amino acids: CASSLGASGRSSYEQYF.